The source of this TCR beta chain is a study of T cells after yellow fever vaccination. General observations from the study: Although most clonotypes did not, a small share appeared in both CD4 and CD8 compartments. Weaker, the secondary response had a peak occurring faster, on day 5 versus 15. Once the booster was given, most primary-vaccination clones reappeared, at about 97% for CD4 and 88% for CD8.

From germline, CDR1 is MNHEY and CDR2 SVGAGI. Trimming at V came to 2 bases and at J to 4 bases, leaving 3 bases not matched to a gene. The CDR3 totals 14 residues. At least ten counts were recorded for this clonotype. The antigen is undetermined. Each CDR3 protein is one row after TCRdb ran MiXCR on the 5' RACE reads. This sample carries 300,000 to 350,000 distinct CDR3 sequences, 3.5% to 5% of them seen once, and the ten largest clones take roughly 21%. The source material was PBMCs, sampled 15 days after the yellow fever booster vaccination. The rearrangement uses TRBV6-5 and TRBJ1-1, with TRBD1 matching 8 bases. The TCR originated in a man between 18 and 35 years old who received the YFV17D yellow fever vaccine. DNA for the CDR3: TGTGCCAGCAGTTACCAGGGGGCGAGCACTGAAGCTTTCTTT. Protein sequence: CASSYQGASTEAFF.